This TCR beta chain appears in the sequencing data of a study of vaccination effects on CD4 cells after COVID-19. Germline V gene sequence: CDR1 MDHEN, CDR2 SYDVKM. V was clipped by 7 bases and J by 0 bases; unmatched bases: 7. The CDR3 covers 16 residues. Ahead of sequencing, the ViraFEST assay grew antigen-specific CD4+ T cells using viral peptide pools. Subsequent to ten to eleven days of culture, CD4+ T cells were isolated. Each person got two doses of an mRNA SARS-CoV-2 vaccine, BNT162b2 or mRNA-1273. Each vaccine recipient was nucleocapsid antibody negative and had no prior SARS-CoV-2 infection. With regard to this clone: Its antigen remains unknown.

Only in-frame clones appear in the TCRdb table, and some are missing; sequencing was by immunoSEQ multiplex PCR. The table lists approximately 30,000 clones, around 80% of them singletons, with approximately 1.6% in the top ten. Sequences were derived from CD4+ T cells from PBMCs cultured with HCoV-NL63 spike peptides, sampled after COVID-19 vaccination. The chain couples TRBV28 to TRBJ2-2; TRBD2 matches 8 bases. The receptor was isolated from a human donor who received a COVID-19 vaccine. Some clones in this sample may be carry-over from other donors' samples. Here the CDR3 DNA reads TGTGCCAGCACCACTAGCGGAAGTACGAACACCGGGGAGCTGTTTTTT. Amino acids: CASTTSGSTNTGELFF.